This T cell receptor (beta chain) was captured in a study of cytomegalovirus exposure and HLA in healthy donors (dated by TCRdb to about 2017). Turning to the overall study: In an earlier analysis of some 610 of the donors, 250 to 350 Gb of sequence data and just under 120 million unique TCR beta sequences from about 179 million T cells were reported. Around 330 gigabases of sequencing data and around 85 million unique TCR sequences made up an early release that covered approximately 650 HLA-typed donors. Among the roughly 400 genotyped donors, approximately 82% belonged to the genetic ancestry cluster associated with self-reported Caucasian donors. The study aimed to test whether cataloging public T cell receptors could reveal signatures of past pathogen exposure. The study profiled the T cell repertoires of 666 subjects by immunosequencing and related them to cytomegalovirus serostatus. A separate validation cohort of roughly 130 different subjects was used in addition to the roughly 640-subject first cohort. High-throughput TCR immunosequencing, statistical association of individual TCRs with disease status, and machine learning were combined to predict cytomegalovirus infection status. To study patterns of TCR occurrence, a later analysis re-analyzed previously published TCR beta repertoires from 666 donors and added high-resolution HLA genotyping. Rather than drawing on any new phenotypic data, the later analysis identified candidate immune exposures from TCR beta sequences and the way those sequences occurred across donors. An earlier analysis of 587 of the donors used high-throughput TCR beta sequencing to judge whether each TCR beta V gene segment behaved as functional or pseudogenic. Donor age, sex, ethnicity and CMV serostatus were compiled alongside the repertoire data. Genome-wide SNP genotypes for about 60% of the roughly 670 donors were used in a later genetic analysis, which treated that subset as a discovery cohort. All discovery cohort repertoires had been generated on a single sequencing platform. HLA typing covered class I and class II loci at four-digit resolution. The number of donors typed differed by locus, with about 629-630 for A, B, C, DRB1 and DQB1, roughly 520 for DQA1, 606 for DPA1, and around 450 for DPB1. Because of strong linkage in the cohort, a handful of DR-DQ haplotypes were treated as single units for association and clustering. Among around 400 genotyped donors of the cohort, an average of around 240,000 unique TCR beta nucleotide sequences were sequenced per donor, roughly 20% of them non-productive.

In the case of this clone: Its recognized antigen is unknown. Within one base of it there is no much larger clone, and no base qualities were kept.

The method was the immunoSEQ multiplex PCR assay. For the multiplex PCR, a mixture combining 60 forward primers for TCR Vbeta segments and 13 reverse primers for TCR Jbeta segments was used. A multiplex PCR assay on genomic DNA amplified the CDR3 region of rearranged TCR beta genes. On the Illumina HiSeq System, the amplified TCR beta libraries were sequenced as 87-base-pair reads. Under the source paper's analysis protocol: A later analysis tallied 75 million to 85 million unique TCR beta chains across the 666 repertoires, and around 9.9 million of those chains were shared by two or more donors. To remove PCR and sequencing errors, raw reads were error-corrected and collapsed into unique sequences using a nearest-neighbor algorithm that merged closely related sequences. Alignment of CDR3 sequences to IMGT reference sequences was used to assign V, D and J gene segments. For a sequence to be retained, at least a six-nucleotide match to both a V gene segment and a J gene segment was required. Rearrangements were classified as productive when the CDR3 lacked stop codons and remained in frame with V and J, and all other rearrangements were classified as non-productive. Following IMGT convention, CDR3 was defined as the stretch from the second conserved V-encoded cysteine up to the conserved J-encoded phenylalanine. Sequences without an unambiguous match to a single V gene segment were excluded from the earlier analysis of over 500 of the donors. An earlier analysis of several hundred of the donors called V segments functional above 56.7% productive rearrangements and segregating when the between-donor standard deviation exceeded 5%. A statistical classification framework was developed to diagnose cytomegalovirus status using the catalog of TCR beta chain sequences. A later analysis assigned V and J genes by comparing TCR nucleotide sequences with IMGT/GENE-DB human TR gene sequences. The TCRdist pipeline was used in a later analysis to assign CDR3 sequences and most-parsimonious VDJ recombination scenarios. In a later analysis, each TCR beta chain was defined by its CDR3 amino acid sequence together with its V-gene family, and reads lacking a unique V-gene family were excluded. A later analysis removed roughly 590 highly shared, low-generation-probability nucleotide sequences to deal with suspected cross-contamination and a sequencing artifact. For each public chain, a later analysis derived a clonal expansion index from normalized ranks of inferred template counts within each repertoire. Generation probabilities in a later analysis came from a VDJ recombination model fitted to out-of-frame rearrangements, and those results were checked against IGoR. In a later analysis, hypergeometric tests were used to score TCR-TCR, TCR-HLA and TCR-CMV co-occurrence, with a repertoire-size bias correction applied to TCR pairs. In a later analysis, false discovery rates were estimated by permuting HLA or CMV assignments 20 times. In a later analysis, co-occurring TCRs were grouped using DBSCAN, and TCRdist sequence similarity was added for clustering within HLA-allele-positive subsets. Repertoires with fewer than 30,000 or more than 120,000 public chains were left out of co-occurrence clustering, as were a handful of repertoires with anomalous nucleotide sharing. TCRdb mirrors the immuneACCESS table, restricted to in-frame sequences. Some clones are absent from its copies; in checked studies, under half trace to an unresolved V gene, and the reason for the others is unknown. The V and J calls and clone size come from that table; D and trimming were worked out from the DNA. The sample table holds 75,000 to 100,000 clones, of which about 70% were seen once. Of the sample, 13% to 15% is held by the ten largest clones.

What the work shows at the level of the full study, not this receptor alone: A group of highly shared sequence variants was considered likely to be a technical artifact of the sequencing pipeline. Assigning TCR associations to individual alleles was difficult when HLA alleles, especially DR and DQ, strongly co-occurred. A total of fewer than 200 TCR beta chains were listed by the study as associated with cytomegalovirus. In a later analysis, TCR association rates were found to vary across HLA loci, with the most associated TCRs seen for DRB1 alleles and the fewest for HLA-C alleles. Sequencing depth was assumed to be roughly uniform across donors in the presence/absence analyses, though that assumption may not hold. Linkage disequilibrium might explain the correlated functional status among segregating V segments, but an unknown experimental factor could not be excluded. In a later analysis, several top co-occurrence clusters were reported to appear linked to parvovirus B19, influenza, CMV and Epstein-Barr virus. A later analysis associated some 17,000 TCR beta sequences with specific HLA alleles at a false discovery rate of 0.05. It was suggested by the authors that the approach could potentially be generalized to other disease states and immunological phenotypes. Compared with the approximately 600-donor mean, donors in an Asian-associated ancestry cluster had fewer N-insertions in productive TCRs, according to a later genetic analysis. A later genetic analysis associated a missense DCLRE1C variant with V-gene and J-gene trimming of TCR beta chains, and an independent cohort replicated the association. While some public TCRs were present in many individuals, most TCR sequences turned up only very rarely across donors. For the cohort, immune exposure information was limited to CMV serostatus. This cohort had only TCR beta chains sequenced, and the lack of alpha or paired-chain data limited which features could be detected. Broadly in line with IMGT annotations, most TCR beta V segments showed up in productive rearrangements about 87% or about 30% of the time in an earlier analysis of 450 to 750 of the donors. Some IMGT-functional V segments, including TRBV6-2 and TRBV6-3, could not be distinguished by the 87-base-pair reads and were therefore excluded. Because some donors lacked HLA typing at each locus, the association tests relied only on the typed subset. A further reported finding was that TCR beta sequences accurately predicted the HLA-A and HLA-B alleles for most subjects in the first cohort. In vitro tests confirmed that a few of the cytomegalovirus-associated TCR beta chains recognize cytomegalovirus antigens. A later analysis found that most CMV-associated TCR beta chains appeared HLA-restricted, with HLA associations seemingly driven largely by CMV exposure. Because counts were too low, about 17 rarely observed V segments, including chromosome 9 orphons, were excluded from the earlier analysis of several hundred of the donors. In both the original and validation cohorts, the classifier was reported to diagnose cytomegalovirus status with high specificity and sensitivity. In a later analysis, HLA-associated TCR beta chains showed more clonal expansion and lower generation probabilities than non-associated chains that were equally common.

In total, approximately 610 healthy bone marrow donors made up the cohort. Cohort members were all nominally healthy when sampled, although unrecorded immune exposures were likely present. The donor was CMV seropositive and was included in the group of 290 or so seropositive cohort members. Each donor provided a peripheral blood sample, and peripheral blood mononuclear cells were used for TCR beta sequencing. The Qiagen DNeasy Blood Extraction Kit was used to extract genomic DNA from the blood cell samples. A distance of 7 bases separates the germline ends of V and J, which lose 0 bases and 0 bases respectively. Measured from the cysteine to the phenylalanine, the CDR3 is 15 residues long. Only the CDR3 part of the read is kept: 45 bases, read in frame from the first base. The CDR1 and CDR2 encoded by the germline V gene (reference sequence) are SGHKS and YYEKEE.

The rearranged segments are TRBV5-5 and TRBJ1-3; the D gene is not confidently resolved. The sequenced material came from PBMCs. The clonotype comes from a woman aged 65 to 85 in good health and CMV-seropositive. The CDR3 protein: CASSLDGASGNTIYF. The nucleotide sequence is TGTGCCAGCAGCTTGGATGGAGCCTCTGGAAACACCATATATTTT.